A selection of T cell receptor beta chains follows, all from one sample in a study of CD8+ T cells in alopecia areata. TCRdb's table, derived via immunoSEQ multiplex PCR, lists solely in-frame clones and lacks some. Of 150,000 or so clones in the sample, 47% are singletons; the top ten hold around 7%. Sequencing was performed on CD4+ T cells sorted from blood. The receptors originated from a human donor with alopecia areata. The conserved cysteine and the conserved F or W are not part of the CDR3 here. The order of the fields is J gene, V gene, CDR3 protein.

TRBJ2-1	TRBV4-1	ASSQLAGHNEQF
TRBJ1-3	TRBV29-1	SAGGRPGQGISGNTIY
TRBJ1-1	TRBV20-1	SADRETEAF
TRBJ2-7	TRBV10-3	AISESEREQY
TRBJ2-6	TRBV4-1	ASSQPPGGAGANVLT
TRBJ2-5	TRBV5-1	ASSVRDQRRETQY
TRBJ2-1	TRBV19	ASSKLVYNEQF
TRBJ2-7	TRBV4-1	ASSQADFMGQGAYEQY
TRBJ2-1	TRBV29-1	SVVGRVRGGNEQF
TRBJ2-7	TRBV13	ASRSKRQGRYEQY
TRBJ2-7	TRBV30	AWVDDRQGYEQY
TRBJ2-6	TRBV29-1	SVGSRSVGGANVLT
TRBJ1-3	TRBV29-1	SVEDNRSGNTIY
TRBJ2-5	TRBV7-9	ASSPTGGAETQY
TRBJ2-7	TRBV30	AWRRTGTGIHEQY
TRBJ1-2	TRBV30	AWTVLNYGYT
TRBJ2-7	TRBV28	ASSSLALEQY
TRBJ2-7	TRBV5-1	ASSLAGTASEY
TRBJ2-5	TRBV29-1	SGVGLDETQY
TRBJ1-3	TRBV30	AWRGRDRGNTIY
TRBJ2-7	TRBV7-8	ASSPIRTTSYEQY
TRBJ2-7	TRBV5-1	ASSLTSGKREQY
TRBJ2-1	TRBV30	AWTGAETSYNEQF